This T cell receptor (beta chain) came from a study of shared clonotypes between healthy human individuals. Whole-study findings and limits: Naive subsets generally exceeded memory subsets in estimated richness.

At the deep level, the assay was run. Genomic DNA of each subset was evenly split across several immunoSEQ plates. TCRdb's copy holds only in-frame clones and misses some; the assay was immunoSEQ multiplex PCR. This table holds under 650,000 clones, 96% found once. Germline V CDR1 and CDR2: MNHEY, SMNVEV (reference sequence). V dropped 3 bases and J dropped 7 bases, with 16 bases sitting between them. The CDR3 runs to 14 residues. Details on this clone: Its antigen is unknown.

Sequenced: naive CD4+ T cells sorted from blood. Subset specified: CD45RA+ positively selected. The receptor's source is a woman aged 30 to 39 in good health. V is TRBV27 and J is TRBJ2-7; D call uncertain. The CDR3 region has the DNA TGTGCCAGCAGTTTTGCACAGCACTCGAGGGAGCAGTACTTC. It codes for CASSFAQHSREQYF.